This T cell receptor beta chain was captured by sequencing in a study of cytomegalovirus exposure and HLA in healthy donors. Turning to the study itself: A data release that came early held tens of millions of unique TCRs from HLA-typed donors.

The study, taken as a whole, reports: A later look showed TCR association rates differing by HLA locus, highest for DRB1 and lowest for HLA-C. A list of 164 TCR beta chains associated with cytomegalovirus was given.

With regard to this clone: What it binds is unknown.

Primers for the PCR totalled 60 Vbeta and 13 Jbeta. Some clones are missing from TCRdb's copy, which holds only in-frame ones; the method was immunoSEQ multiplex PCR. The top ten clones hold less than 0.9% of a sample with fewer than 200,000 clones, 76% of them seen once. This receptor was taken from a female donor in good health and CMV-seronegative. Material for sequencing was PBMCs.

The CDR3 sequence is CASSSRSSGGRTDTQYF. The CDR3 DNA is TGCGCCAGCAGCTCGCGCTCCAGCGGGGGGCGAACAGATACGCAGTATTTT. V is TRBV5-1 and J is TRBJ2-3; 9 bases map to TRBD2. The CDR3 length is 17 residues. J was trimmed by 3 bases and V by 3 bases; bases with no gene match: 11. Germline CDR1 SGHRS, CDR2 YFSETQ.